This TCR beta chain was recorded in a study of cytomegalovirus exposure and HLA in healthy donors. General study findings and limits: Among the most significant clusters, several appeared linked to common viral pathogens in a later analysis. The majority of TCR sequences were rare, yet some public TCRs appeared in many donors. The study had only CMV serostatus as immune exposure information.

The PCR employed 60 Vbeta primers together with 13 Jbeta primers. Sequencing was performed with immunoSEQ multiplex PCR; in TCRdb, only in-frame clones are kept and a portion is missing. The sample includes 150,000 to 200,000 clones, around nine tenths of them seen just once. Remarks on this clone: Antigen unknown.

The CDR3 has 14 amino acids. Germline assignment: CDR1 WNHNN and CDR2 SYGVQD (reference sequence). Trimming pared 3 bases from V and 8 bases from J, leaving 15 bases between. Source material: PBMCs. The sequence derives from a woman between 18 and 29 years old in good health and CMV-seronegative. The chain recombines TRBV10-1 with TRBJ2-3; D is possibly TRBD2 (6 bases). CDR3 in amino acids: CASSEGTPLGTQYF. Written as DNA, the CDR3 is TGCGCCAGCAGTGAAGGGACTCCCTTAGGTACGCAGTATTTT.